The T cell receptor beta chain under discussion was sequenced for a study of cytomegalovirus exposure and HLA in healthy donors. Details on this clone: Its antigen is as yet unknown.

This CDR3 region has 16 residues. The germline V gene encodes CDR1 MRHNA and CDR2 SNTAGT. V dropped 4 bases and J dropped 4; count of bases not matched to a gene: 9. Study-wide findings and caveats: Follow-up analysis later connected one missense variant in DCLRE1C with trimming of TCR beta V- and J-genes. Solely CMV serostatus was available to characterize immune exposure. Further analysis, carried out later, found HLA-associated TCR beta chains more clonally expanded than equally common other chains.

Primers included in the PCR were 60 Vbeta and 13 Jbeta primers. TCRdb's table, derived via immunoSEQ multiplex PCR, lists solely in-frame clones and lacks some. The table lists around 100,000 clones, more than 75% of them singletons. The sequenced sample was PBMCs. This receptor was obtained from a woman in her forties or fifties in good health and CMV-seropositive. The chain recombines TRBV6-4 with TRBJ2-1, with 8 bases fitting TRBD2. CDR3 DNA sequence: TGTGCCAGCAGTGTTACCCCGGGACTAGGGTACAATGAGCAGTTCTTC. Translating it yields CASSVTPGLGYNEQFF.